One and the same sample provided the 13 T cell receptor beta chains below, sequenced in a study of CD8+CD57+ T cells in acquired aplastic anemia. Genomic DNA constituted the template upon which TCR beta VDJ and CDR3 profiling was performed. TCRdb processed the reads anew with MiXCR; each CDR3 protein has one entry. The repertoire holds hundreds of thousands of distinct CDR3 sequences, with around 60% as singletons. Input material: sorted CD4+, CD8+, or CD8+CD57+ T cells (not recorded which) from PBMCs. All receptors come from a human donor with severe aplastic anemia or a healthy control (not recorded which).

This clonotype has just a few counts. The V and J genes are TRBV11-3 and TRBJ2-7; a weak D match, TRBD2 (6 bases). The CDR3 sequence is 13 residues long. V was pared by 8 bases and J by 3 bases, with 14 bases between. The germline V gene has CDR1 SGHNT and CDR2 YENEEA. CDR3 sequence: CASSLRDGYEQYF. In DNA form, the CDR3 reads TGTGCCAGCTCCTTGCGGGACGGCTACGAGCAGTACTTC.

This clonotype was counted many times. The J gene is TRBJ2-1, the V gene TRBV7-9; TRBD2 matches 9 bases. Germline-derived CDR1 and CDR2 are SEHNR and FQNEAQ (reference sequence). V was pared by 0 bases and J by 4 bases, with 4 bases of the junction left unmatched. The CDR3 spans 16 residues. The CDR3 DNA sequence: TGTGCCAGCAGCTTAGCAGCGGGGGGACGATACAATGAGCAGTTCTTC. It translates to CASSLAAGGRYNEQFF. The whole variable domain, filled in from reference TRBV7-9 and TRBJ2-1, reads DTGVSQNPRHKITKRGQNVTFRCDPISEHNRLYWYRQTLGQGPEFLTYFQNEAQLEKSRLLSDRFSAERPKGSFSTLEIQRTEQGDSAMYLCASSLAAGGRYNEQFFGPGTRLTVL.

This clonotype appeared once. A junction end diverges from the germline sequence, so it may reflect a read error. This sequence joins TRBV10-3 and TRBJ1-1; 10 nucleotides align to TRBD1. Germline CDR1 reads ENHRY; CDR2 reads SYGVKD. This CDR3 is built from 11 residues. The CDR3 loop reads CAVDRGTVAFF. CDR3 nucleotide sequence: TGTGCCGTGGACAGGGGGACTGTAGCTTTCTTT.

Many counts were recorded for this clonotype. This chain connects TRBV6-5 to TRBJ2-7, with 9 bases that match TRBD1. CDR3 size: 16 residues. CDR1 and CDR2 from the germline V gene are MNHEY and SVGAGI. V lost 2 bases to trimming and J lost 5 bases; unmatched junction nucleotides: 10. CDR3 loop: CASSYASTGGSNEQYF. The CDR3 nucleotides read TGTGCCAGCAGTTACGCATCGACAGGGGGAAGTAACGAGCAGTACTTC.

The V call is TRBV7-2, the J call TRBJ2-5; 7 bases are a match to TRBD2. With V trimmed by 6 bases and J by 5 bases, 6 bases remained unmatched. The CDR3 is 13 residues long. The germline V gene encodes CDR1 SGHTA and CDR2 FQGNSA. This chain's CDR3 is CASSPGRAETQYF. The CDR3 DNA reads TGTGCCAGCAGTCCGGGGAGGGCCGAGACCCAGTACTTC.

The chain is built from TRBV29-1 and TRBJ1-1; D may be TRBD1 (6 bases). Between the trimmed V and J ends, which lost 6 bases and 0 bases, there was a span of 14 bases. The CDR3 has 14 residues. CDR1 SQVTM and CDR2 ANQGSEA come from the germline V gene. The CDR3 is CSVGIRGLNTEAFF. The CDR3 DNA reads TGCAGCGTGGGAATCAGGGGTCTGAACACTGAAGCTTTCTTT. The variable domain in full, with the rest retrieved from reference TRBV29-1 and TRBJ1-1, is SAVISQKPSRDICQRGTSLTIQCQVDSQVTMMFWYRQQPGQSLTLIATANQGSEATYESGFVIDKFPISRPNLTFSTLTVSNMSPEDSSIYLCSVGIRGLNTEAFFGQGTRLTVV.

This clonotype has at least ten counts. This chain's CDR3 is CASSQKLGGGDTGELFF. In DNA, the CDR3 is TGCGCCAGCAGCCAAAAACTAGGAGGGGGGGACACCGGGGAGCTGTTTTTT. The chain has TRBV4-3 and TRBJ2-2; D may be TRBD2 (7 bases). CDR1 and CDR2 from the germline V gene are LGHNA and YSLEER. The CDR3 covers 17 residues. V dropped 2 bases and J dropped 3 bases, with 16 bases sitting between them.

This rearrangement joins TRBV7-9 to TRBJ2-7, with TRBD1 as a possible D gene (5 bases). With 2 bases removed from V and 4 bases from J, the gap between germline ends came to 21 bases. This CDR3 is 17 amino acids long. Per the germline V gene, CDR1 is SEHNR and CDR2 is FQNEAQ (reference sequence). The CDR3 DNA reads as TGTGCCAGCAGCTTAATTTGTACCGCCCCAGGGAAATACGAGCAGTACGTC. As protein: CASSLICTAPGKYEQYV.

This clonotype was picked up many times. The CDR3 coding sequence is TGCAGCGTTAGGCGGGACAGGGAAGGCGGGGAGCTGTTTTTT. It is translated as CSVRRDREGGELFF. The chain has TRBV29-1 and TRBJ2-2, with 9 bases matching TRBD1. Germline CDR1 SQVTM, CDR2 ANQGSEA. Trimming removed 5 bases from V and 7 bases from J; junction bases left unmatched: 8. This CDR3 is built from 14 residues.

This clonotype was found many times. V usage is TRBV7-2 and J usage is TRBJ2-5; 7 bases are a match to TRBD2. Germline V gene data show CDR1 as SGHTA and CDR2 as FQGNSA. The CDR3 is 22 residues long. The trim removed 5 bases at V and 3 bases at J, leaving 30 bases unmatched. CDR3 residues: CASSLTRPGLAEGTGGKETQYF. The CDR3 DNA is TGTGCCAGCAGCCTAACTCGGCCGGGGCTAGCGGAGGGCACGGGCGGAAAAGAGACCCAGTACTTC.

The chain employs TRBV10-3 and TRBJ1-2; 8 bases match TRBD1. Germline CDR1 reads ENHRY; CDR2 reads SYGVKD. The J segment lost 4 bases and the V segment lost 0 bases, leaving 1 base of the junction unmatched. The CDR3 contains 14 residues. CDR3 DNA sequence: TGTGCCATCAGTGAGTCCGACAGGGGCTATGGCTACACCTTC. Its protein product is CAISESDRGYGYTF.

This clonotype was counted many times. This sequence joins TRBV15 and TRBJ2-7, with D possibly TRBD2 on 5 matching bases. The ends were cut back, 0 bases at V and 2 bases at J, with 8 bases in the middle. This CDR3 spans 14 amino acids. Germline V gene sequence: CDR1 LNHNV, CDR2 YYDKDF (reference sequence). The CDR3 spells CATSRDARAYEQYF. CDR3 in DNA: TGTGCCACCAGCAGAGATGCGAGGGCCTACGAGCAGTACTTC.

The chain employs TRBV2 and TRBJ2-3; 7 bases map to TRBD1. Germline CDR1 and CDR2: SNHLY and FYNNEI. The CDR3 has 14 residues. Losses at the gene ends were 10 bases for V and 4 bases for J; bases not matched to a gene: 11. For the CDR3, the DNA is TGTGCCACGACCGACAGGGATGGGTCAGATACGCAGTATTTT. It encodes CATTDRDGSDTQYF.